This TCR beta chain was sequenced in a study of beta chain features in type 1 diabetes. Study details: On cell yields, gender and age, patients and healthy donors were similar.

Notes on the study in general: The study found that naive, central memory and Treg TCRB repertoires appeared more similar in patients than in healthy donors.

About this clone itself: Antigen unknown. This same CDR3 is encoded by further DNA sequences in the sample.

Trimming cost V 2 bases and J 3 bases, with 8 bases left between them. The CDR3 is 13 amino acids. Germline V lookup: CDR1 SGHRS, CDR2 YFSETQ. All sorted populations exceeded 98% purity. Reverse transcribing all isolated RNA meant expressed TCRB transcripts were sequenced. Here immunoSEQ multiplex PCR was the method, and the copy in TCRdb shows in-frame clones only, minus some. This sample yields about 290,000 clones, of which approximately 8% are seen a single time; approximately 0.99% belongs to the top ten. The chain is built from TRBV5-1 and TRBJ2-5, with D uncertain. Sequencing was carried out using central memory CD4+ T cells from blood. The TCR comes from a woman younger than 30 in good health. CDR3 protein: CASSFGVEETQYF. In nucleotides, the CDR3 is TGCGCCAGCAGCTTTGGGGTCGAAGAGACCCAGTACTTC. The whole variable domain, remainder taken from reference TRBV5-1 and TRBJ2-5, is KAGVTQTPRYLIKTRGQQVTLSCSPISGHRSVSWYQQTPGQGLQFLFEYFSETQRNKGNFPGRFSGRQFSNSRSEMNVSTLELGDSALYLCASSFGVEETQYFGPGTRLLVL.